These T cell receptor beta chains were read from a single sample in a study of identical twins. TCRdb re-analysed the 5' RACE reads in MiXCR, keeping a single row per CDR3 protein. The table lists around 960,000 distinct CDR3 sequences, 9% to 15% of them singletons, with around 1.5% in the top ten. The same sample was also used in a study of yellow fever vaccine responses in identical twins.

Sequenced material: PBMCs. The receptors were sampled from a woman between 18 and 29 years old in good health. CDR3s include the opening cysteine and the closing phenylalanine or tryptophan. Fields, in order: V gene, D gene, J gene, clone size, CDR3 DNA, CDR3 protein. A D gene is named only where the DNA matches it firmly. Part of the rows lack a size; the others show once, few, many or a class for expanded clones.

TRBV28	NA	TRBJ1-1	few	TGTGCCAGCAGTTCCGTCAGGGGAAACACTGAAGCTTTCTTT	CASSSVRGNTEAFF
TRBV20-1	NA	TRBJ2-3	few	TGCAGTGCTAGAGATAAGGTAGCGTCGACAGATACGCAGTATTTT	CSARDKVASTDTQYF
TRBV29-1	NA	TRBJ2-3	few	TGCAGCGTCGGGACTCCCACAGATACGCAGTATTTT	CSVGTPTDTQYF
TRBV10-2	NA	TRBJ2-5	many	TGCGCCAGCGGTCCAGGGTCGGTGAAGACCCAGTACTTC	CASGPGSVKTQYF
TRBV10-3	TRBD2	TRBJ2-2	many	TGTGCCATCAGTGAGTCGAGACTAGCGGGAGGCGAAACCGGGGAGCTGTTTTTT	CAISESRLAGGETGELFF
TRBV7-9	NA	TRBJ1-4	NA	TGTGCCAGTGCCTCCTCTTTAACTAATGAAAAACTGTTTTTT	CASASSLTNEKLFF
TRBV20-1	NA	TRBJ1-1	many	TGCAGTGCTAGGGGTTCAGGGGTGCGGAACCGAATGAACACTGAAGCTTTCTTT	CSARGSGVRNRMNTEAFF
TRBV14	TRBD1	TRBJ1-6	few	TGTGCCAGCAGCCAAGTCGGGACAGGGAGATCACCCCTCCACTTT	CASSQVGTGRSPLHF
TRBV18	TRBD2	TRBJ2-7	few	TGTGCCAGCTCACCTTCTAGCGGGGGATCCTACGAGCAGTACTTC	CASSPSSGGSYEQYF
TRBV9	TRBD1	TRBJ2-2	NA	TGTGCCAGCAGCACGGGACAGGGGAGAAGAACCGGGGAGCTGTTTTTT	CASSTGQGRRTGELFF
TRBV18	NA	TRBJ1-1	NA	TGTGCCAGCTCACCAGAGACTAAGAACACTGAAGCTTTCTTT	CASSPETKNTEAFF
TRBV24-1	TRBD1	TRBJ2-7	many	TGTGCCACCAGTGATCCGCGGGACAGGGGGAATGAGCAGTACTTC	CATSDPRDRGNEQYF
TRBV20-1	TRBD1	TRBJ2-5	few	TGCAGTGCTCCAAGGGGGCCCACAGAGACCCAGTACTTC	CSAPRGPTETQYF
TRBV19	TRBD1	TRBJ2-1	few	TGTGCCAGTAGTCCGGACAGGGGGCCACGACCGGGATACAATGAGCAGTTCTTC	CASSPDRGPRPGYNEQFF
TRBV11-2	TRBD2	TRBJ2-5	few	TGTGCCAGCAGCTTAGATCAACCGACTAGCGGAGAGACCCAGTACTTC	CASSLDQPTSGETQYF
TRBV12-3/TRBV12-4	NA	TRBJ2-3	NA	TGTGCCAGCAGTTTGGGGAGGCTCAACACAGATACGCAGTATTTT	CASSLGRLNTDTQYF
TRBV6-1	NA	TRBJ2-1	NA	TGTGCCAGCAGTGAAGTAGGTAGCTTGGTCAATGAGCAGTTCTTC	CASSEVGSLVNEQFF
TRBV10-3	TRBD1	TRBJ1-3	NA	TGTGCCATCAGTGAGTCTGGGACAGCAACTTCCCCTGGAAACACCATATATTTT	CAISESGTATSPGNTIYF
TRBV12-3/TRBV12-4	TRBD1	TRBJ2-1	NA	TGTGCCAGCAGGTTAATGGACAGGGGTTACAATGAGCAGTTCTTC	CASRLMDRGYNEQFF
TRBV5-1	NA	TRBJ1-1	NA	TGCGCCAGCAGCTTTGCAGCGAACACTGAAGCTTTCTTT	CASSFAANTEAFF
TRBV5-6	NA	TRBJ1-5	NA	TGTGCCAGCAGCCACCGTGGGGATAATCAGCCCCAGCATTTT	CASSHRGDNQPQHF
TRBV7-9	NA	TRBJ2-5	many	TGTGCCAGCAGCTTGACAGAGCAAGAGACCCAGTACTTC	CASSLTEQETQYF
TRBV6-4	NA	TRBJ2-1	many	TGTGCCAGCAGTGACTCGGGCTACTCCTACAATGAGCAGTTCTTC	CASSDSGYSYNEQFF
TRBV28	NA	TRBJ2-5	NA	TGTGCCAGCAGTTCCAGGGCGGGTGGTTTTGTACAAGAGACCCAGTACTTC	CASSSRAGGFVQETQYF
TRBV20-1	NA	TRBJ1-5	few	TGCAGTGCTAGTCCTGAGGGGTTTCAGCCCCAGCATTTT	CSASPEGFQPQHF
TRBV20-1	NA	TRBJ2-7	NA	TGCAGTGCTAGTAAACTGACCTACGAGCAGTACTTC	CSASKLTYEQYF
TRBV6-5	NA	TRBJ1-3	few	TGTGCCAGCACTAACTGGGGACTCTCTGGAAACACCATATATTTT	CASTNWGLSGNTIYF
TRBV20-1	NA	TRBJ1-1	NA	TGCAGAGGACAACTAAACACTGAAGCTTTCTTT	CRGQLNTEAFF
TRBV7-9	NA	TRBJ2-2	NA	TGTGCCAGCAGCCCGACTAGTCGGGACACCGGGGAGCTGTTTTTT	CASSPTSRDTGELFF